These 5 T cell receptor beta chains came from one sample sequenced in a study of cytotoxic CD8 clonotypes in ibrutinib-treated CLL. Measured with immunoSEQ multiplex PCR; TCRdb has only the in-frame clones, and not every one. The profile shows some 200,000 clones, 70% of them singletons. The sequenced sample was PBMCs, obtained after 12 months of ibrutinib treatment. These receptors originate from a human donor with chronic lymphocytic leukemia.

The V and J genes are TRBV7-2 and TRBJ1-1; tentative D call: TRBD1 (6 bases). V was pared by 3 bases and J by 0 bases, with 20 bases between. CDR3 length: 18 amino acids. Per germline, CDR1 SGHTA and CDR2 FQGNSA. DNA of the CDR3: TGTGCCAGCAGCTTCTTCGGCCAGGGGCCACGATTGAACACTGAAGCTTTCTTT. Translated: CASSFFGQGPRLNTEAFF.

The chain employs TRBV7-9 and TRBJ1-2; no reliable D call. Germline V gives CDR1 SEHNR, CDR2 FQNEAQ (reference sequence). The V end lost 5 bases, the J end lost 0 bases, and 13 bases lay between the germline ends. This CDR3 contains 15 residues. The CDR3 sequence: CASSPNAGPNYGYTF. In DNA, the CDR3 is TGTGCCAGCAGCCCTAACGCCGGACCTAACTATGGCTACACCTTC.

The rearrangement joins TRBV9 to TRBJ2-7; possibly TRBD1 or TRBD2 for D (5 bases each). With 7 bases removed from V and 2 bases from J, the gap between germline ends came to 16 bases. There are 14 residues in the CDR3. CDR1 is SGDLS and CDR2 is YYNGEE in the germline V gene. The CDR3 sequence is CASGTGTRPYEQYF. The CDR3, as DNA: TGTGCCAGCGGGACCGGGACCAGACCCTACGAGCAGTACTTC.

The rearrangement links TRBV6-6 to TRBJ2-1, with TRBD1 matching 7 bases. The V gene end was trimmed by 6 bases and the J gene end by 8 bases; junction bases not matched to a gene: 7. Germline V gene data show CDR1 as MNHNY and CDR2 as SVGAGI (reference sequence). The CDR3 runs to 13 residues. CDR3: CASSSTQGDEQFF. The CDR3 coding sequence is TGTGCCAGCAGCTCGACTCAGGGGGATGAGCAGTTCTTC.

Points on this clone: At one of its ends the junction is not consistent with the germline gene, which may arise from a read error. The J gene is TRBJ2-1, the V gene TRBV7-7; D is perhaps TRBD2 (6 bases). Germline CDR1 SSHAT, CDR2 FNYEAQ (reference sequence). CDR3 size: 15 residues. The CDR3 reads CASSLGLAMYNEQFF. The CDR3 region has the DNA TGTGCTAGCAGCTTAGGGCTAGCGATGTACAATGAGCAGTTCTTC.